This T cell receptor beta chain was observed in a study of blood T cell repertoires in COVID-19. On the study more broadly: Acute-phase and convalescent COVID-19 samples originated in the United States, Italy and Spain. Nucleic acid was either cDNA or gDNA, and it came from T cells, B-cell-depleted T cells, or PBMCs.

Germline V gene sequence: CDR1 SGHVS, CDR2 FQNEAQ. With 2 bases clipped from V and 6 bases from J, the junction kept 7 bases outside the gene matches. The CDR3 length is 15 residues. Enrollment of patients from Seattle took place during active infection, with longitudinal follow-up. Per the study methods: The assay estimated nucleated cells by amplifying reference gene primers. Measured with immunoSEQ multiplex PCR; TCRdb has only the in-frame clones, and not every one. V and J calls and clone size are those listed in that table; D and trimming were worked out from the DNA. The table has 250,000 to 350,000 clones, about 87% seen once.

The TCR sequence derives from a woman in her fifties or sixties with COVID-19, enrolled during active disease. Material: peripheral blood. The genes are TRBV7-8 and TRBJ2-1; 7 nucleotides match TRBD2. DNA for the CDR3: TGTGCCAGCAGCTTAACGGCGGGAGTCATCAATGAGCAGTTCTTC. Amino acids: CASSLTAGVINEQFF.